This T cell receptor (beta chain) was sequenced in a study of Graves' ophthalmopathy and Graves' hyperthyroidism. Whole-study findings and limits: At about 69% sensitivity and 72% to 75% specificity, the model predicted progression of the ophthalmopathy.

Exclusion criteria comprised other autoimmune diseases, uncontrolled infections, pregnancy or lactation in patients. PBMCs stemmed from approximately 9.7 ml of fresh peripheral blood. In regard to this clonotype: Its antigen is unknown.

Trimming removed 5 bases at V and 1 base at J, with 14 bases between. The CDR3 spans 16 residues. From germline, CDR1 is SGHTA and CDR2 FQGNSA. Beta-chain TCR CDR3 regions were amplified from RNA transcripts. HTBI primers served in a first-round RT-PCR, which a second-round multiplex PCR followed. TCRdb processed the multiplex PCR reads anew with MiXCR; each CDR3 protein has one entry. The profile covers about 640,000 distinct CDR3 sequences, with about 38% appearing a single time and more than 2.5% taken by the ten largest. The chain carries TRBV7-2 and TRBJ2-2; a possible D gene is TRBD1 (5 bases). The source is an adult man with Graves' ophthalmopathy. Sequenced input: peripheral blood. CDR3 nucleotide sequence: TGTGCCAGCAGCCCTTGGGGCGAGCTGAACACCGGGGAGCTGTTTTTT. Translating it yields CASSPWGELNTGELFF.